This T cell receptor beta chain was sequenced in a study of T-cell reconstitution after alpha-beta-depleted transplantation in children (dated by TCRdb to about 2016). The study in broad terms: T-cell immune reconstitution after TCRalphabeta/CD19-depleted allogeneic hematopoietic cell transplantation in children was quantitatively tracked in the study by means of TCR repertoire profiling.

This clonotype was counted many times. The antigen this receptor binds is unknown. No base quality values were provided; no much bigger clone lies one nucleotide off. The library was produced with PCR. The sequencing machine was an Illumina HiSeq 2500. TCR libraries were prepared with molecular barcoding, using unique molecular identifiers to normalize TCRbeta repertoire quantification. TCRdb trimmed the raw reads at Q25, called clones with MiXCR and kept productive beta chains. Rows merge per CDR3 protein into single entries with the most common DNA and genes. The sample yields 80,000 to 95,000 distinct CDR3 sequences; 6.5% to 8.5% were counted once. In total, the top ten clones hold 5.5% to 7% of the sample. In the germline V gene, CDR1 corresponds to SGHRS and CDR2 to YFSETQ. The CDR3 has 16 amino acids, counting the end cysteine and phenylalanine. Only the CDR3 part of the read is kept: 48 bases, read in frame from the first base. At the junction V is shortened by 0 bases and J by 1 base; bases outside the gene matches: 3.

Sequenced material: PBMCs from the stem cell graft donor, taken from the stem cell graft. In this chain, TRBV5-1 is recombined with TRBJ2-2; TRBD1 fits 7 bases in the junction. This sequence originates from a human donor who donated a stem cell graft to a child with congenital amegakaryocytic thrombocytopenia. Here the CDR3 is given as CASSLGRQGNTGELFF. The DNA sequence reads TGCGCCAGCAGCTTGGGCAGACAGGGGAACACCGGGGAGCTGTTTTTT.